The clone carrying this TCR beta chain was picked up a small number of times. What it binds is not known. The data originate from a study of response to subunit inactivated influenza vaccine. Study-level findings and limits: The study's authors posited that every seasonal influenza vaccination enlists few new T cells.

MiXCR, applied by TCRdb to the RT-PCR reads, yields one record per CDR3 protein. The sample carries 500,000 to 750,000 distinct CDR3 sequences, 12% to 15% recorded once. CDR1 and CDR2 from the germline V gene are ENHRY and SYGVKD. V lost 11 bases, J lost 2 bases, and 15 bases stayed unmatched. This CDR3 has 18 residues. The source was PBMCs from blood, collected roughly 12 days after vaccination. This receptor was identified in a man in his fifties or sixties who received an inactivated influenza vaccine. The chain couples TRBV10-3 to TRBJ2-5, with 15 bases that match TRBD2. DNA of the CDR3: TGTGCCGCGAAATCCTCCGGGACTAGCGGGAGGAAGCAAGAGACCCAGTACTTC. Translating it yields CAAKSSGTSGRKQETQYF.